A single sample is the source of the 8 T cell receptor beta chains below, sequenced in a study of T cells after yellow fever vaccination. Via MiXCR, TCRdb re-called the 5' RACE reads, giving one row per CDR3 protein. The sample holds approximately 550,000 distinct CDR3 sequences; approximately 13% are singletons and the top ten take roughly 13%. The starting material was PBMCs, obtained on the day of the yellow fever booster vaccination. Receptors were obtained from a man younger than 40 who received the YFV17D yellow fever vaccine.

V usage is TRBV11-2 and J usage is TRBJ2-5; D not certain. The V end lost 4 bases, the J end lost 1 base, and 10 bases lay between the germline ends. CDR1 and CDR2 (germline): SGHAT, FQNNGV. The CDR3 has 14 amino acids. CDR3 protein: CASSSPTFQETQYF. The CDR3 nucleotides are TGTGCCAGCAGCTCCCCCACGTTCCAAGAGACCCAGTACTTC.

This clonotype has at least ten counts. The chain joins TRBV14 to TRBJ2-5; D is perhaps TRBD1 (6 bases). Germline CDR1 SGHDN, CDR2 FVKESK. This CDR3 has 13 amino acids. Trimming left V 3 bases short and J 4 bases short, with 9 bases between. The DNA of the CDR3 is TGTGCCAGCAGCCAGACAGGTCCAGAGACCCAGTACTTC. This gives the protein CASSQTGPETQYF.

This sequence joins TRBV18 and TRBJ2-3; possibly TRBD1 for D (7 bases). The CDR3 length is 14 residues. Germline assignment: CDR1 KGHSH and CDR2 LQKENI. V was clipped by 3 bases and J by 9 bases, with 16 bases between them. The CDR3 loop is CASSPGTQGGTQYF. The DNA for the CDR3 is TGTGCCAGCTCACCCGGGACCCAGGGGGGCACGCAGTATTTT.

This clonotype was detected ten times or more. The V gene is TRBV2, the J gene TRBJ1-5; no clear D gene. This CDR3 has 14 residues. The germline V gene encodes CDR1 SNHLY and CDR2 FYNNEI. V shed 4 bases and J shed 9 bases, with 16 bases lying between them. The CDR3 here is CASSAYRDSWPQHF. The CDR3 region has the DNA TGTGCCAGCAGTGCGTACCGGGATTCTTGGCCCCAGCATTTT.

This clonotype has a handful of counts. The chain couples TRBV6-1 to TRBJ1-4; the match to TRBD1 covers 10 bases. The CDR3 totals 14 residues. Trimming took 6 bases from V and 6 from J; bases not matched to a gene: 4. CDR1 is MNHNS, CDR2 SASEGT, per germline. This CDR3 is CASRWTGGYEKLFF. The CDR3 DNA follows: TGTGCCAGCAGATGGACAGGGGGTTATGAAAAACTGTTTTTT.

V usage is TRBV4-3 and J usage is TRBJ2-6; no firm D call. The CDR3 contains 15 residues. CDR1 and CDR2 (germline): LGHNA, YSLEER. V lost 0 bases to trimming and J lost 4 bases, with 7 bases between them. The chain's CDR3 is CASSQEPYGANVLTF. The CDR3 DNA sequence: TGCGCCAGCAGCCAAGAACCTTACGGGGCCAACGTCCTGACTTTC.

This clonotype was seen a handful of times. The CDR3 here is CSADRGGTDTQYF. CDR3 in DNA: TGCAGCGCTGACAGGGGGGGAACAGATACGCAGTATTTT. The genes are TRBV29-1 and TRBJ2-3, with 9 positions matching TRBD1. Losses at the gene ends were 7 bases for V and 3 bases for J; bases not matched to a gene: 5. This CDR3 has 13 amino acids. Germline CDR1 reads SQVTM; CDR2 reads ANQGSEA.

This clonotype was seen a few times. The rearrangement uses TRBV21-1 and TRBJ2-3. TRBV21-1 is marked as a pseudogene. CDR3 length: 14 residues. The CDR3 coding sequence is TGTGCCAGCAGCAGTCACCAAAGTCGGAATACGCAGTATTTT. Its translation is CASSSHQSRNTQYF.